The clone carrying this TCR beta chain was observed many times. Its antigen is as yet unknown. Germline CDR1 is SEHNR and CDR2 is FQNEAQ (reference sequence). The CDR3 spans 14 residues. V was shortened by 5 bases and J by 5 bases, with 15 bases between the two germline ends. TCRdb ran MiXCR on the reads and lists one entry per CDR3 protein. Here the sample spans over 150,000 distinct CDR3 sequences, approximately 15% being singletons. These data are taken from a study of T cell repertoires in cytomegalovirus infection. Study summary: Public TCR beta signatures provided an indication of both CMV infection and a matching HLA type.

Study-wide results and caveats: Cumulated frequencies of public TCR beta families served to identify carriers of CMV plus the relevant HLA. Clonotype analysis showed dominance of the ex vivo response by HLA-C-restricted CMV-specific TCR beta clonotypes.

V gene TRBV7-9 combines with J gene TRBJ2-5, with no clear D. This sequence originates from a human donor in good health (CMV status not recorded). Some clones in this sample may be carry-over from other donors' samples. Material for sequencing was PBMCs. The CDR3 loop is CASSTRTPKETQYF. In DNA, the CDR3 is TGTGCCAGCAGCACCCGGACCCCAAAGGAGACCCAGTACTTC.